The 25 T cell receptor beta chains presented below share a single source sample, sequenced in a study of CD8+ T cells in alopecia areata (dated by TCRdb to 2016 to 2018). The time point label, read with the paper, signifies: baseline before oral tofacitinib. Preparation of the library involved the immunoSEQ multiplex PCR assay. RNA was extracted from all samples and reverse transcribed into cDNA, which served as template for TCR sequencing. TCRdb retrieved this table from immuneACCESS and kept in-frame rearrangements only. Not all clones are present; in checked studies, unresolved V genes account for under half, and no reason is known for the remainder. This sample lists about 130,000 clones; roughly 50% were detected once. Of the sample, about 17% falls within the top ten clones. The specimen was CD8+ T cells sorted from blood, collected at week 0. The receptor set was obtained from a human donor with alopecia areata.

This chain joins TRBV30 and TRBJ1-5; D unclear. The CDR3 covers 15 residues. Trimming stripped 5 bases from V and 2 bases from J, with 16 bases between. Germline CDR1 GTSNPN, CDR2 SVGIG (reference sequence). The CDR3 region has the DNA TGTGCCTGGGGGGAGACCTCGGAGGGCAATCAGCCCCAGCATTTT. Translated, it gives CAWGETSEGNQPQHF.

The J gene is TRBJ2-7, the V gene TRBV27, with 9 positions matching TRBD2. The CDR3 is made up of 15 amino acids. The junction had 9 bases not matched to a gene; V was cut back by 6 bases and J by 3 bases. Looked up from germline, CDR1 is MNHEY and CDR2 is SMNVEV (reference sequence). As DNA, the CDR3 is TGTGCCAGCAGGCCAGCCGCAGCGGGGGGCTACGAGCAGTACTTC. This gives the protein CASRPAAAGGYEQYF.

The DNA of the CDR3 is TGTGCCAGCAGCTTGTTGGGGACACCCTACGAGCAGTACTTC. Its protein product is CASSLLGTPYEQYF. V is TRBV5-6 and J is TRBJ2-7; maybe TRBD1 (6 bases). The CDR3 loop spans 14 amino acids. Germline lookup yields CDR1 SGHDT and CDR2 YYEEEE. The V end lost 1 base, the J end lost 2 bases, and 10 bases lay between the germline ends. Filled out from reference TRBV5-6 and TRBJ2-7, the complete variable domain reads DAGVTQSPTHLIKTRGQQVTLRCSPKSGHDTVSWYQQALGQGPQFIFQYYEEEERQRGNFPDRFSGHQFPNYSSELNVNALLLGDSALYLCASSLLGTPYEQYFGPGTRLTVT.

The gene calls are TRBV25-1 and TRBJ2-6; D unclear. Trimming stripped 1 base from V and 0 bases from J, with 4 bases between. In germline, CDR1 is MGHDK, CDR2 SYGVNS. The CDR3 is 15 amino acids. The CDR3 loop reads CASSELDSGANVLTF. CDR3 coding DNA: TGTGCCAGCAGTGAATTGGACTCTGGGGCCAACGTCCTGACTTTC.

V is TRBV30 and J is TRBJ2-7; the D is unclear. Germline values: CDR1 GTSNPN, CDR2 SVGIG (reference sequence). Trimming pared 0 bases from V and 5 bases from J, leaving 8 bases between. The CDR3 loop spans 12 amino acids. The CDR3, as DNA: TGTGCCTGGAGTGTTGGGAATAACGAGCAGTACTTC. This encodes CAWSVGNNEQYF.

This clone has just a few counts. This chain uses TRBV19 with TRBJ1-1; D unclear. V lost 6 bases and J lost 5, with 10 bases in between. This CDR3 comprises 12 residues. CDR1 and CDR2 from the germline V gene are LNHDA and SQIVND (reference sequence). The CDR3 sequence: CASSLVGTEAFF. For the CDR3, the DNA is TGTGCCAGTAGCCTAGTAGGGACTGAAGCTTTCTTT.

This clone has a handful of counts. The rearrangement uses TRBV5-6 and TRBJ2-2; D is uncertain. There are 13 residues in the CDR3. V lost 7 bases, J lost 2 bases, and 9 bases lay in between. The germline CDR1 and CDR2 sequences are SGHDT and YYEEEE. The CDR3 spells CASQGLNTGELFF. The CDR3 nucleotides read TGTGCCAGCCAAGGTCTAAACACCGGGGAGCTGTTTTTT. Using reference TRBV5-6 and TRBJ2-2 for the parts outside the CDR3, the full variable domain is DAGVTQSPTHLIKTRGQQVTLRCSPKSGHDTVSWYQQALGQGPQFIFQYYEEEERQRGNFPDRFSGHQFPNYSSELNVNALLLGDSALYLCASQGLNTGELFFGEGSRLTVL.

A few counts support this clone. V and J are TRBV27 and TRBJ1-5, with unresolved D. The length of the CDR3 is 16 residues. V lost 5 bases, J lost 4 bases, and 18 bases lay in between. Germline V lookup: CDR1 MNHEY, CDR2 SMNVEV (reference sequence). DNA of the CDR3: TGTGCCAGCAGTCCCCTCAGAGGCGATGATAATCAGCCCCAGCATTTT. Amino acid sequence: CASSPLRGDDNQPQHF.

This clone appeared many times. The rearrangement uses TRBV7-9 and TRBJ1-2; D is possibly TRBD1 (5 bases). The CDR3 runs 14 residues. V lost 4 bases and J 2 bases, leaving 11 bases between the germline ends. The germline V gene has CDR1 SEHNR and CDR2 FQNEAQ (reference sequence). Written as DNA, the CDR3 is TGTGCCAGCAGCTGGGGCAGCGCCAACTATGGCTACACCTTC. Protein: CASSWGSANYGYTF.

The CDR3 DNA reads TGCGCCAGCAGTCGGCGGCTAGCGGGGAACAATGAGCAGTTCTTC. It codes for CASSRRLAGNNEQFF. The rearrangement links TRBV23-1 to TRBJ2-1; TRBD2 matches 9 bases. Being an ORF, TRBV23-1 has a function that is uncertain. This CDR3 spans 15 amino acids. The V gene end was trimmed by 4 bases and the J gene end by 5 bases; junction bases not matched to a gene: 6.

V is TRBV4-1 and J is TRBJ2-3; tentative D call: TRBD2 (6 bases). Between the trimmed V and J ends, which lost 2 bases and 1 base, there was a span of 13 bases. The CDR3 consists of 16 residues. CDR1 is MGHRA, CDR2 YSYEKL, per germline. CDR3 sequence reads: CASSQLRLGGTDTQYF. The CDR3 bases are TGCGCCAGCAGCCAATTGAGACTAGGCGGCACAGATACGCAGTATTTT.

This CDR3 reads CASSLLSYEQYF. The CDR3 DNA is TGTGCCAGCAGCTTACTGTCCTACGAGCAGTACTTC. This chain connects TRBV13 to TRBJ2-7; no definite D call. Germline-derived CDR1 and CDR2 are PRHDT and FYEKMQ (reference sequence). CDR3 length: 12 residues. V was pared by 2 bases and J by 1 base, with 3 bases between. The variable domain in full, with the rest retrieved from reference TRBV13 and TRBJ2-7, is AAGVIQSPRHLIKEKRETATLKCYPIPRHDTVYWYQQGPGQDPQFLISFYEKMQSDKGSIPDRFSAQQFSDYHSELNMSSLELGDSALYFCASSLLSYEQYFGPGTRLTVT.

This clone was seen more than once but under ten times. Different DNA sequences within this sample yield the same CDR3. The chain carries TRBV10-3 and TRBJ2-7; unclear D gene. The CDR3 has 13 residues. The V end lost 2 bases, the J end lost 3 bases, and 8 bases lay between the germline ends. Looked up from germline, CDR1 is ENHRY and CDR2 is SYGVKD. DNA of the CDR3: TGTGCCATCAGTGAGGGCGGTGGCTACGAGCAGTACTTC. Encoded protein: CAISEGGGYEQYF.

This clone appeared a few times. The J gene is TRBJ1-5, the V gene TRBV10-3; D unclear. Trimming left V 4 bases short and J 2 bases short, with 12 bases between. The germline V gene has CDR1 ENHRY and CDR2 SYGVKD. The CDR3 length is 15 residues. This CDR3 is CAISGDNYGNQPQHF. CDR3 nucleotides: TGTGCCATCAGTGGCGACAACTACGGCAATCAGCCCCAGCATTTT.

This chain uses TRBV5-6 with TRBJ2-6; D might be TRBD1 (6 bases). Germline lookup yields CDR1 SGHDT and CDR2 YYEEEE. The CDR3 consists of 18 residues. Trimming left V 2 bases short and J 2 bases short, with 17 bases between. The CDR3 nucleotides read TGTGCCAGCAGCTTCAGTGCAGGGGTCGCTGCTGGGGCCAACGTCCTGACTTTC. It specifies CASSFSAGVAAGANVLTF.

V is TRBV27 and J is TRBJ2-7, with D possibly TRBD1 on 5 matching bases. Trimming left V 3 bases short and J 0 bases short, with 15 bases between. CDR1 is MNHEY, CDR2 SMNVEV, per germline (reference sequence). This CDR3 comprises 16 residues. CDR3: CASSFSVGQTSYEQYF. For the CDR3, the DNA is TGTGCCAGCAGTTTTTCAGTCGGACAAACCTCCTACGAGCAGTACTTC.

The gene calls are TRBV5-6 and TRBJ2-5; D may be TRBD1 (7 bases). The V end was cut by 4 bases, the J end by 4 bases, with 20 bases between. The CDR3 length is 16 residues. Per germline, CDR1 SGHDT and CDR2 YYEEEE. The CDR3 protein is CASSDLARGPIETQYF. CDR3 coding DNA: TGTGCCAGCAGCGATCTAGCGAGGGGGCCGATAGAGACCCAGTACTTC.

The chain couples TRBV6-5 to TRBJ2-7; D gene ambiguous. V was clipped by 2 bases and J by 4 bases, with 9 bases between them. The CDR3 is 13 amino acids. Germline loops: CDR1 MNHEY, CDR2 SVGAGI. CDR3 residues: CASSYGLEYEQYF. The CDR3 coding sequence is TGTGCCAGCAGTTACGGGTTAGAGTACGAGCAGTACTTC.

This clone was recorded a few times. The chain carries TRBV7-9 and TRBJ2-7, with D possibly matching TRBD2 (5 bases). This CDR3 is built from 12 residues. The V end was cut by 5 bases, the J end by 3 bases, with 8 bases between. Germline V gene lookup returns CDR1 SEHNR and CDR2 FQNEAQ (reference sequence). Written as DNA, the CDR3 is TGTGCCAGCAGCACCGGGAACTACGAGCAGTACTTC. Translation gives CASSTGNYEQYF. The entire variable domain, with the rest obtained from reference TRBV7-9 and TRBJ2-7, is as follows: DTGVSQNPRHKITKRGQNVTFRCDPISEHNRLYWYRQTLGQGPEFLTYFQNEAQLEKSRLLSDRFSAERPKGSFSTLEIQRTEQGDSAMYLCASSTGNYEQYFGPGTRLTVT.

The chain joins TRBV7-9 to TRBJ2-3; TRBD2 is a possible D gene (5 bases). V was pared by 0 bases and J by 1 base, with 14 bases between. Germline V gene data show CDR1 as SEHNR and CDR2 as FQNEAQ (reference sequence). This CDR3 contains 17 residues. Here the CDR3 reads CASSLAGEGRGTDTQYF. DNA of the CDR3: TGTGCCAGCAGCTTAGCGGGTGAGGGAAGGGGCACAGATACGCAGTATTTT.

CDR3 sequence: CASSTGTYEQYF. In DNA, the CDR3 is TGTGCCAGCAGCACTGGAACCTACGAGCAGTACTTC. The chain uses TRBV7-9 and TRBJ2-7; no clear D gene. Trimming removed 5 bases at V and 2 bases at J, with 7 bases between. The CDR3 loop spans 12 amino acids. Germline V lookup: CDR1 SEHNR, CDR2 FQNEAQ (reference sequence).

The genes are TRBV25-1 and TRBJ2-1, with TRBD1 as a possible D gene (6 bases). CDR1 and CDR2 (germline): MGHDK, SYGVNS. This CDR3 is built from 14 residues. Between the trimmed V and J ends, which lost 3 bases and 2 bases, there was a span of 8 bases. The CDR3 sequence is CASSDRGPYNEQFF. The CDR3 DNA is TGTGCCAGCAGTGACAGGGGACCCTACAATGAGCAGTTCTTC.

The CDR3 loop reads CAWSFVGSYEKLFF. CDR3 nucleotides: TGTGCCTGGAGTTTCGTAGGGTCCTACGAAAAACTGTTTTTT. The genes are TRBV30 and TRBJ1-4; D not certain. The V gene's germline CDR1 is GTSNPN and CDR2 SVGIG (reference sequence). V was cut by 2 bases and J by 8 bases, with 15 bases left in between. This CDR3 contains 14 residues.

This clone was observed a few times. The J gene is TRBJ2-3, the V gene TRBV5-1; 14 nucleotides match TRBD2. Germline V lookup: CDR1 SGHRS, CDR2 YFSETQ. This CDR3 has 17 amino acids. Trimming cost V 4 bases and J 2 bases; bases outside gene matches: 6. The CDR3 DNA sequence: TGCGCCAGCAGCCCGGGGACTAGCGGGGGCCTCACAGATACGCAGTATTTT. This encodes CASSPGTSGGLTDTQYF.

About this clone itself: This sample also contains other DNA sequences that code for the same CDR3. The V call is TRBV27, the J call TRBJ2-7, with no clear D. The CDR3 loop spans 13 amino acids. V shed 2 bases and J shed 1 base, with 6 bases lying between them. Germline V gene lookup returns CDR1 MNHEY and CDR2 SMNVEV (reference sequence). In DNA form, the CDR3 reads TGTGCCAGCAGTTTAGTTGGGTCCTACGAGCAGTACTTC. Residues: CASSLVGSYEQYF.